Described below is a single T cell receptor beta chain sequence and its context. This CDR3 is built from 13 residues. V lost 5 bases and J lost 1; bases outside the gene matches: 0. Looked up from germline, CDR1 is GTSNPN and CDR2 is SVGIG (reference sequence). The data stem from a study of blood T cell repertoires in COVID-19. Turning to the study itself: PBMCs, B-cell-depleted T cells, or T cells provided the cDNA or gDNA that made up the material.

Assay: immunoSEQ multiplex PCR; the TCRdb copy retains only in-frame clones and omits some. The top ten clones hold over 6% of a sample with tens of thousands of clones, about 83% of them seen once. The chain has TRBV30 and TRBJ1-1, with 11 bases identical to TRBD1. What was sequenced was peripheral blood. This TCR derives from a man between 70 and 80 years old with active COVID-19. The CDR3 loop reads CAWGTGGNTEAFF. DNA for the CDR3: TGTGCCTGGGGGACAGGGGGGAACACTGAAGCTTTCTTT.